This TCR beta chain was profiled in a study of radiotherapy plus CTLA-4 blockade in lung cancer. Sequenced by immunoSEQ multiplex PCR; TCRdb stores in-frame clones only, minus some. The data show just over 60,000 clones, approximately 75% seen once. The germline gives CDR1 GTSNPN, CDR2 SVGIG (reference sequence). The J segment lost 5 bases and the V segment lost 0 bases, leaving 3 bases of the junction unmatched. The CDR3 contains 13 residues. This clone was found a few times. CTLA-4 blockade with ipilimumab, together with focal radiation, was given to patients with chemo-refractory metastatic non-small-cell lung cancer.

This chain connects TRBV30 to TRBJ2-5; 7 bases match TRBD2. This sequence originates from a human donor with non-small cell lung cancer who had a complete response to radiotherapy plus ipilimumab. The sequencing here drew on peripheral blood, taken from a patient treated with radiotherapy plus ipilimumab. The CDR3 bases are TGTGCCTGGAGTGTACCCGGGAGGGAGACCCAGTACTTC. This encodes CAWSVPGRETQYF.